This TCR beta chain derives from a study of regulatory T cells in long-lasting Graves disease. Study-wide context: Those Graves' patients who were newly diagnosed had been on antithyroid drugs under 3 months.

Arm-PCR of CDR3 regions and iRepertoire HTBI primers were used to build TCR beta libraries. TCRdb reprocessed the multiplex PCR reads via MiXCR and lists one record per CDR3 protein. There are 360,000 or so distinct CDR3 sequences in the sample; 15% to 20% occur only once, and 20% lies in the top ten. Time point indicated: newly diagnosed GD, antithyroid drugs for less than 3 months. Researchers made the TCR library from RNA that was extracted from PBMCs. This clonotype was observed a handful of times. CDR1 and CDR2 (germline): SGHDT, YYEEEE. Trimming took 2 bases from V and 1 from J, leaving 19 bases between them. This CDR3 comprises 18 residues. Separately, the same data were catalogued under a study of T cells in Graves' hyperthyroidism and ophthalmopathy. That report notes: Patients showing uncontrolled infection, other autoimmune disease, pregnancy or lactation were ineligible.

The chain recombines TRBV5-6 with TRBJ2-1; no clear D. The receptor was derived from a woman younger than 35 with Graves disease. The source was peripheral blood mononuclear cells (PBMCs), collected at new diagnosis, from a patient treated with antithyroid drugs. The CDR3 DNA reads TGTGCCAGCAGCTTTTCCCCCTTCGCGTTCCTTTCCTACAATGAGCAGTTCTTC. As protein: CASSFSPFAFLSYNEQFF.